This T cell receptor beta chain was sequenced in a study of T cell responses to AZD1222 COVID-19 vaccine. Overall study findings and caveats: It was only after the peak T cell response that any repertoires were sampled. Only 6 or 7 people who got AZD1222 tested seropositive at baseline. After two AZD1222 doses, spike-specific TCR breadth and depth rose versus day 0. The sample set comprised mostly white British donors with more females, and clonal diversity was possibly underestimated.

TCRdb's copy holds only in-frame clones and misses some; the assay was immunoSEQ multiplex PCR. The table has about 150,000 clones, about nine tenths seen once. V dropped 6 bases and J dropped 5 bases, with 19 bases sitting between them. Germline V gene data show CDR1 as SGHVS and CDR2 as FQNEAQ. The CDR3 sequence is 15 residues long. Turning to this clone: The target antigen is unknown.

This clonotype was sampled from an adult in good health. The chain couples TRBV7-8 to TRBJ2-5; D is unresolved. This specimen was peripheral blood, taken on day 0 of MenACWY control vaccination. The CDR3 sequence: CASSFGSIGRETQYF. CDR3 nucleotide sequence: TGTGCCAGCAGTTTTGGGTCTATTGGACGGGAGACCCAGTACTTC.